This TCR beta chain appears in the sequencing data of a study of breast tumors, draining lymph nodes, adjacent tissues. Trimming removed 7 bases at V and 1 base at J, with 5 bases between. The CDR3 spans 12 residues. Breast cancer patients provided tissue from their axillary draining lymph nodes. TCRdb itself ran the multiplex PCR reads through MiXCR, one entry per CDR3 protein. This table has approximately 280,000 distinct CDR3 sequences, around 30% appearing once. Input material: axillary lymph node tissue. This TCR was sampled from a female donor with breast cancer. Some clones in this sample may be carry-over from other donors' samples. The chain joins TRBV12-3 or TRBV12-4 to TRBJ1-5; D is ambiguous. The CDR3 here is CASMWSNQPQHF. In DNA form, the CDR3 reads TGTGCCAGCATGTGGAGCAATCAGCCCCAGCATTTT.